Below, one TCR beta chain is given with its context. The V segment lost 3 bases and the J segment 0 bases; nucleotides outside the gene matches: 2. Per germline, CDR1 SGDLS and CDR2 YYNGEE. The CDR3 is made up of 16 amino acids. Only in-frame clones appear in the TCRdb table, and some are missing; sequencing was by immunoSEQ multiplex PCR. Of tens of thousands of clones in the sample, approximately 89% were seen once. The data stem from a study of T cell responses to AZD1222 COVID-19 vaccine. The J gene is TRBJ2-1, the V gene TRBV9, with 11 bases lining up with TRBD2. Sequences were derived from peripheral blood, sampled on day 0 of MenACWY control vaccination. The TCR originated in an adult in good health. CDR3 protein: CASSETSGGSYNEQFF. In DNA form, the CDR3 reads TGTGCCAGCAGCGAAACTAGCGGGGGCTCCTACAATGAGCAGTTCTTC.